Listed below are T cell receptor beta chains from one sample, sequenced in a study of graft-versus-host responses after intestinal transplantation. Method: immunoSEQ multiplex PCR; TCRdb's copy keeps in-frame clones and lacks some. Here the sample spans fewer than 150,000 clones, about 92% being singletons. Their specific antigens are unknown. The sequences come from unstimulated CD4+ T cells sorted from spleen or lymph node cells, collected before intestinal transplant. The receptors were sampled from a human donor who received an intestinal transplant. The CDR3 runs from the conserved cysteine through the conserved F or W. The order of the fields is D gene, J gene, V gene, clone size, CDR3 protein, CDR3 DNA. D genes are given only for firm matches. The size field is filled for only some rows; it gives once, few, many or a size class.

d_call: NA; j_call: TRBJ1-2; v_call: TRBV7-9; clone_size: NA; cdr3_aa: CASSLGSSGGYTF; cdr3_nt: TGTGCCAGCAGCTTAGGGAGTTCGGGGGGCTACACCTTC
d_call: NA; j_call: TRBJ1-2; v_call: TRBV10-3; clone_size: NA; cdr3_aa: CAIQYSHSGENSHSPGEGYTF; cdr3_nt: TGTGCCATCCAGTACAGCCACTCTGGTGAAAACAGCCACTCCCCGGGGGAAGGCTACACCTTC
d_call: TRBD2; j_call: TRBJ2-5; v_call: TRBV7-2; clone_size: NA; cdr3_aa: CASSLTSGGWETQYF; cdr3_nt: TGTGCCAGCAGCTTAACTAGCGGGGGGTGGGAGACCCAGTACTTC
d_call: NA; j_call: TRBJ2-7; v_call: TRBV18; clone_size: NA; cdr3_aa: CASSLGTSTGEQYF; cdr3_nt: TGTGCCAGCTCACTGGGGACAAGCACCGGCGAGCAGTACTTC
d_call: NA; j_call: TRBJ2-7; v_call: TRBV10-3; clone_size: NA; cdr3_aa: CAISESGQGKAYEQYF; cdr3_nt: TGTGCCATCAGTGAGTCGGGGCAGGGGAAAGCCTACGAGCAGTACTTC
d_call: NA; j_call: TRBJ1-3; v_call: TRBV5-1; clone_size: NA; cdr3_aa: CASSLPGSGNTIYF; cdr3_nt: TGCGCCAGCAGCCTGCCGGGATCTGGAAACACCATATATTTT
d_call: TRBD1; j_call: TRBJ2-7; v_call: TRBV30; clone_size: NA; cdr3_aa: CAWSTGTGSYEQYF; cdr3_nt: TGTGCCTGGTCGACCGGGACAGGGAGCTACGAGCAGTACTTC
d_call: TRBD1; j_call: TRBJ1-1; v_call: TRBV18; clone_size: NA; cdr3_aa: CASSFFTGTGVLGNTEAFF; cdr3_nt: TGTGCCAGCTCATTTTTTACCGGGACAGGGGTGCTCGGGAACACTGAAGCTTTCTTT
d_call: NA; j_call: TRBJ1-1; v_call: TRBV19; clone_size: once; cdr3_aa: CASSIRWQIEAFF; cdr3_nt: TGTGCCAGTAGTATTAGGTGGCAGATTGAAGCTTTCTTT
d_call: NA; j_call: TRBJ1-5; v_call: TRBV5-1; clone_size: NA; cdr3_aa: CASSLWGGSNQPQHF; cdr3_nt: TGCGCCAGCAGCTTGTGGGGTGGTAGCAATCAGCCCCAGCATTTT
d_call: NA; j_call: TRBJ1-1; v_call: TRBV18; clone_size: NA; cdr3_aa: CASSPSPSPSQEAFF; cdr3_nt: TGTGCCAGCTCACCATCTCCCTCACCCAGCCAAGAAGCTTTCTTT
d_call: TRBD1; j_call: TRBJ1-2; v_call: TRBV7-9; clone_size: once; cdr3_aa: CASSPQAGGENYGYTF; cdr3_nt: TGTGCCAGCAGCCCCCAGGCAGGGGGGGAGAACTATGGCTACACCTTC
d_call: NA; j_call: TRBJ2-7; v_call: TRBV6-1; clone_size: NA; cdr3_aa: CASSEDRRYEQYF; cdr3_nt: TGTGCCAGCAGTGAAGACAGGAGGTACGAGCAGTACTTC
d_call: TRBD1; j_call: TRBJ1-2; v_call: TRBV10-3; clone_size: NA; cdr3_aa: CAISLKRDRDYGYTF; cdr3_nt: TGTGCCATCAGTCTAAAGAGGGACAGGGACTATGGCTACACCTTC
d_call: TRBD1; j_call: TRBJ2-1; v_call: TRBV5-1; clone_size: NA; cdr3_aa: CASSWDRALGNEQFF; cdr3_nt: TGCGCCAGCAGCTGGGACAGGGCCCTGGGTAATGAGCAGTTCTTC
d_call: TRBD1; j_call: TRBJ2-5; v_call: TRBV6-6; clone_size: NA; cdr3_aa: CASSYSTGQETQYF; cdr3_nt: TGTGCCAGCAGTTACTCGACAGGGCAAGAGACCCAGTACTTC
d_call: NA; j_call: TRBJ2-3; v_call: TRBV27; clone_size: once; cdr3_aa: CASSLSGGMGNTDTQYF; cdr3_nt: TGTGCCAGCAGTTTATCAGGGGGGATGGGGAACACAGATACGCAGTATTTT